These T cell receptor beta chains were read from a single sample in a study of cytomegalovirus exposure and HLA in healthy donors. Profiled with immunoSEQ multiplex PCR; TCRdb holds only in-frame clones, not every one. The sample holds about 160,000 clones. The specimen was PBMCs. These receptors all come from a woman aged 55-70 years in good health and CMV-seronegative. Both conserved end residues are part of each CDR3. Fields, in order: V gene, D gene, CDR3 length, J gene, CDR3 DNA, CDR3 protein. D genes are given only for firm matches.

TRBV19,-,15,TRBJ1-3,TGTGCCAGTACCTTTACTCGAGTTTCTGGAAACACCATATATTTT,CASTFTRVSGNTIYF
TRBV5-1,-,13,TRBJ2-7,TGCGCCAGCAGCTTGGCCGGTAGCTACGAGCAGTACTTC,CASSLAGSYEQYF
TRBV4-1,-,16,TRBJ2-3,TGCGCCAGCAGCCAAAGGTTTACGGGGAGCACAGATACGCAGTATTTT,CASSQRFTGSTDTQYF
TRBV7-2,TRBD2,15,TRBJ2-1,TGTGCCAGCAGCTTAGAGAGCGGGGCTAACAATGAGCAGTTCTTC,CASSLESGANNEQFF
TRBV5-8,-,13,TRBJ1-3,TGTGCCAGCAGCCTAGGGAGCGGAAACACCATATATTTT,CASSLGSGNTIYF
TRBV5-1,-,16,TRBJ1-4,TGCGCCAGCAGCTTGGGGGTCCGGGCAACTAATGAAAAACTGTTTTTT,CASSLGVRATNEKLFF
TRBV5-8,-,16,TRBJ1-2,TGTGCCAGCAGCTTGGTTGTCGGGGTGATGGGATATGGCTACACCTTC,CASSLVVGVMGYGYTF
TRBV7-2,TRBD1,14,TRBJ1-5,TGTGCCAGCAGCTCTCGACAGGGAAATCAGCCCCAGCATTTT,CASSSRQGNQPQHF
TRBV6-5,TRBD1,13,TRBJ1-1,TGTGCCAGCGGACAGGGCCTGAACACTGAAGCTTTCTTT,CASGQGLNTEAFF
TRBV18,-,13,TRBJ2-7,TGTGCCAGCTCACCGGGCAGTGCCTACGAGCAGTACTTC,CASSPGSAYEQYF
TRBV5-4,TRBD2,16,TRBJ2-1,TGTGCCAGCAGTCGAGTAGGGCGGGGGTCCTACAATGAGCAGTTCTTC,CASSRVGRGSYNEQFF
TRBV6-1,-,15,TRBJ1-2,TGTGCCAGCAGTACCAACAGGGATGCTAACTATGGCTACACCTTC,CASSTNRDANYGYTF
TRBV9,-,13,TRBJ2-2,TGTGCCAGCAGCGTAGAACTCGCCGGGGAGCTGTTTTTT,CASSVELAGELFF
TRBV4-2,-,12,TRBJ2-1,TGTGCCAGCAGCCGGTTCGAGGGGGGGATGTTCTTC,CASSRFEGGMFF
TRBV10-1,TRBD1,15,TRBJ2-7,TGCGCCAGCAGTGAGTCGGGACAGACCATCTACGAGCAGTACTTC,CASSESGQTIYEQYF
TRBV10-1,TRBD1,16,TRBJ2-1,TGCGCCAGCAGTCCTCGGACAGGGCGAGCCTACAATGAGCAGTTCTTC,CASSPRTGRAYNEQFF
TRBV4-3,-,15,TRBJ1-2,TGCGCCAGCAGCCAGGGGTATGGAGGCAACTATGGCTACACCTTC,CASSQGYGGNYGYTF
TRBV18,-,16,TRBJ1-1,TGTGCCAGCTCACCCACGACCCCCTCGGGAGGCACTGAAGCTTTCTTT,CASSPTTPSGGTEAFF
TRBV4-3,-,13,TRBJ1-1,TGCGCCAGCAGCCGAGACAGTTATACTGAAGCTTTCTTT,CASSRDSYTEAFF
TRBV5-1,TRBD2,15,TRBJ2-2,TGCGCCAGCAGCTGGGGGACTAGCTATCCCGGGGAGCTGTTTTTT,CASSWGTSYPGELFF
TRBV5-1,TRBD1,15,TRBJ1-2,TGCGCCAGCAGCTCAGGACAGGGTGGGGACTATGGCTACACCTTC,CASSSGQGGDYGYTF
TRBV7-7,-,16,TRBJ1-5,TGTGCCAGCAGCCTAAACAGGGTGAAGGACAATCAGCCCCAGCATTTT,CASSLNRVKDNQPQHF
TRBV6-5,TRBD2,14,TRBJ2-1,TGTGCCAGCAGTTACTTGCCCGGCGGGGGGGAGCAGTTCTTC,CASSYLPGGGEQFF
TRBV7-9,TRBD1,15,TRBJ2-7,TGTGCCAGCAGCCAAGTAAGGGACAGTGGTGTCGAGCAGTACTTC,CASSQVRDSGVEQYF